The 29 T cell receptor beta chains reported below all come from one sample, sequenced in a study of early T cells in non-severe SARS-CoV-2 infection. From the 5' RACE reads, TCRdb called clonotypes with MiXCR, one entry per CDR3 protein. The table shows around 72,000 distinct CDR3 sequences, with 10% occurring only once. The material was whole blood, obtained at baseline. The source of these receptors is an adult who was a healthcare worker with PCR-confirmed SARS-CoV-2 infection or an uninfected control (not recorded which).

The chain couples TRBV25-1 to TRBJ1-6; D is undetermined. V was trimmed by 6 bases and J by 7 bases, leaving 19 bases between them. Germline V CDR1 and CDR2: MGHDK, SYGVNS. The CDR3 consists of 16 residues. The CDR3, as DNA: TGTGCCAGCAGCCGAAGGTCCCCCGAGGGAAATTCACCCCTCCACTTT. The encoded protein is CASSRRSPEGNSPLHF.

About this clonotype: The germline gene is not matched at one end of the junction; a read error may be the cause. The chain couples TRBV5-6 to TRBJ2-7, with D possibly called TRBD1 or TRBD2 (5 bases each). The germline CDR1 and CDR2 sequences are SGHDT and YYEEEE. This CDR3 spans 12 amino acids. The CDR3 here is CASSLAGRTQVF. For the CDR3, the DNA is TGTGCCAGCAGCTTGGCGGGGCGGACTCAAGTCTTC.

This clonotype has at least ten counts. The CDR3 loop is CASSLPQPQETQYF. The CDR3 nucleotides read TGTGCCAGCTCACTCCCGCAGCCACAAGAGACCCAGTACTTC. The rearrangement joins TRBV18 to TRBJ2-5, with D unresolved. Between the trimmed V and J ends, which lost 4 bases and 2 bases, there was a span of 11 bases. CDR3 length equals 14 residues. Per germline, CDR1 KGHSH and CDR2 LQKENI.

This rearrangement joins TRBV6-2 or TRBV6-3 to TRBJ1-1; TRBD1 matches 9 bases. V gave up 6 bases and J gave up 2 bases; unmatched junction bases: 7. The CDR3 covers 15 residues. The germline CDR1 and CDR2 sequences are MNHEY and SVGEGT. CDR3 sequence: CASRAHTGGNTEAFF. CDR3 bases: TGTGCCAGCAGGGCACACACAGGGGGCAACACTGAAGCTTTCTTT.

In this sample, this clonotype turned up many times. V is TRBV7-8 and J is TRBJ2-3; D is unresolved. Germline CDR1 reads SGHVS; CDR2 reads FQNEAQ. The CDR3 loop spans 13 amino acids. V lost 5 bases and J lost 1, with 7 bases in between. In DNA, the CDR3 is TGTGCCAGCAGCCTTAGCCGCACAGATACGCAGTATTTT. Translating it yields CASSLSRTDTQYF.

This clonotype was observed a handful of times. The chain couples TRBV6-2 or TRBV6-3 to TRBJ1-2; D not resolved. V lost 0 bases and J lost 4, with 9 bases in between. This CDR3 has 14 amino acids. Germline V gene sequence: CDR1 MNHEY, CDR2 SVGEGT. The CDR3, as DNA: TGTGCCAGCAGTTACTCCCTGGCGGGCTATGGCTACACCTTC. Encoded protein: CASSYSLAGYGYTF.

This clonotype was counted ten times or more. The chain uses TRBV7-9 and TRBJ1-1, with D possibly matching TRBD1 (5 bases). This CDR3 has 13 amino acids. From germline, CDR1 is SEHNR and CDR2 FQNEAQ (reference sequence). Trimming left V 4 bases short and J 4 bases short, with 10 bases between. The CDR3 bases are TGTGCCAGCAGCTACGACAGAGGCACTGAAGCTTTCTTT. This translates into CASSYDRGTEAFF.

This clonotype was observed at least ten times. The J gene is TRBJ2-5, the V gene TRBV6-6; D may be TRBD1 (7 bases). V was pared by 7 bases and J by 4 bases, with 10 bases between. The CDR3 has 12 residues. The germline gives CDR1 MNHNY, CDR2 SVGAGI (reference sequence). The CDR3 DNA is TGTGCCAGCAACAGGGGAGGAGAGACCCAGTACTTC. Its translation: CASNRGGETQYF.

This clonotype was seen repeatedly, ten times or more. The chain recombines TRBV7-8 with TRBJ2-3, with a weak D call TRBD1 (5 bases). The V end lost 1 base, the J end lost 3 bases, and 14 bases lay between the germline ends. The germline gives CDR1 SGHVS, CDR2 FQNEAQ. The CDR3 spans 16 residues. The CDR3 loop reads CASSLVSGKQTDTQYF. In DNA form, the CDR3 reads TGTGCCAGCAGCTTAGTTTCAGGGAAGCAAACAGATACGCAGTATTTT. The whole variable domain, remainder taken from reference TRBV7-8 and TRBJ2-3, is GAGVSQSPRYKVAKRGQDVALRCDPISGHVSLFWYQQALGQGPEFLTYFQNEAQLDKSGLPSDRFFAERPEGSVSTLKIQRTQQEDSAVYLCASSLVSGKQTDTQYFGPGTRLTVL.

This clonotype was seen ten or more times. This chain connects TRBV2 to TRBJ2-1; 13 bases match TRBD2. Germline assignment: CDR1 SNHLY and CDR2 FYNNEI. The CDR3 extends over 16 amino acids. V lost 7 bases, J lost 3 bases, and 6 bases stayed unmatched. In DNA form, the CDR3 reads TGTGCCAGCACTAAGACTAGCGGGGGGCTCTACAATGAGCAGTTCTTC. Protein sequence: CASTKTSGGLYNEQFF.

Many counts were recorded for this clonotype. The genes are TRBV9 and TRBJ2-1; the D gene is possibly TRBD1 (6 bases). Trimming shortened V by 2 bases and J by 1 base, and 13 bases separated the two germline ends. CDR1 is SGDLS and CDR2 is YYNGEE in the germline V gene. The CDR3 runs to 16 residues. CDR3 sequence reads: CASSVQDSKSYNEQFF. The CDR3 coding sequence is TGTGCCAGCAGCGTCCAGGACAGTAAGTCCTACAATGAGCAGTTCTTC.

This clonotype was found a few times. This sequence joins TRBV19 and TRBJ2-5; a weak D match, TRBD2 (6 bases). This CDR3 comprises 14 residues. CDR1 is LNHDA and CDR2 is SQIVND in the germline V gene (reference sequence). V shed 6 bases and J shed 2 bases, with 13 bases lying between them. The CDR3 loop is CASRLSGTQETQYF. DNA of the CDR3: TGTGCCAGTAGACTGTCCGGGACTCAAGAGACCCAGTACTTC.

CDR3 nucleotides: TGTGCCAGCAGACTAGCGGGGGGCGAGGATACGCAGTATTTT. Translating gives CASRLAGGEDTQYF. The chain recombines TRBV3-1 with TRBJ2-3, with 12 bases matching TRBD2. CDR1 is LGHDT and CDR2 is YNNKEL in the germline V gene (reference sequence). The CDR3 extends over 14 amino acids. V was clipped by 6 bases and J by 6 bases; unmatched bases: 4.

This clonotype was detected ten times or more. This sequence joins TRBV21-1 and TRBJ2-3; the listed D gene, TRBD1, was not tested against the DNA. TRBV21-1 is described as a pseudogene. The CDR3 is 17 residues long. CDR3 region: CASSGAGGTGLTDTQYF. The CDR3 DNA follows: TGTGCCAGCAGCGGGGCAGGGGGTACTGGCCTCACAGATACGCAGTATTTT.

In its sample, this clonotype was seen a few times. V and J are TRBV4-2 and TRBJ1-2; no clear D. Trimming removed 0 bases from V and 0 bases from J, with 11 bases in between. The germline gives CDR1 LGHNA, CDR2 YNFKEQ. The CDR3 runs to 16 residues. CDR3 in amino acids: CASSQDPRGANYGYTF. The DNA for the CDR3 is TGTGCCAGCAGCCAAGATCCCCGTGGGGCTAACTATGGCTACACCTTC.

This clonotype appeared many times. The chain's CDR3 is CASSPRTGGNEQYF. CDR3 bases: TGTGCCAGCAGCCCTAGGACAGGGGGGAACGAGCAGTACTTC. The J gene is TRBJ2-7, the V gene TRBV7-8, with 10 bases lining up with TRBD1. V lost 5 bases and J lost 5; bases outside the gene matches: 6. In germline, CDR1 is SGHVS, CDR2 FQNEAQ. The CDR3 runs 14 residues.

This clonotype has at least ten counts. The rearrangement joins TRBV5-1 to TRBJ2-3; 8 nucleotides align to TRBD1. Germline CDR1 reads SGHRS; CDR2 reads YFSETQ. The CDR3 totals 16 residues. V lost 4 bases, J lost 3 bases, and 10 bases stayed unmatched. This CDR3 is CASSPGDRGGTDTQYF. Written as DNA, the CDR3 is TGCGCCAGCAGCCCGGGTGACAGGGGAGGTACAGATACGCAGTATTTT.

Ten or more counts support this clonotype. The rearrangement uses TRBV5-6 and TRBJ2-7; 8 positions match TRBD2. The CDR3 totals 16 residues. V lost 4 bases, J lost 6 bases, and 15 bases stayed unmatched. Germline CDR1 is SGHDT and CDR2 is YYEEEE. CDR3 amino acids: CASSPGPGGGVSEQYF. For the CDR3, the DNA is TGTGCCAGCAGCCCCGGACCGGGGGGGGGAGTATCCGAGCAGTACTTC.

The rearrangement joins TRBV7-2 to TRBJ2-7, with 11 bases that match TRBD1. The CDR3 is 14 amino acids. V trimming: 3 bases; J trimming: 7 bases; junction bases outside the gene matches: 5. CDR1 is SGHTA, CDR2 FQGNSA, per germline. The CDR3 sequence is CASSFGTGGGEQYF. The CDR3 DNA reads TGTGCCAGCAGCTTCGGGACAGGGGGTGGTGAGCAGTACTTC.

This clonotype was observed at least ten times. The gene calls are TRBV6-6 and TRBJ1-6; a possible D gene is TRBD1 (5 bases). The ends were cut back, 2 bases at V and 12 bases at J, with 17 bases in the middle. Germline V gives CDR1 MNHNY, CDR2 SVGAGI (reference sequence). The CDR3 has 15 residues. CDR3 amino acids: CASSYRTLTREPLHF. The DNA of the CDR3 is TGTGCCAGCAGTTACCGGACACTGACTAGGGAACCCCTCCACTTT.

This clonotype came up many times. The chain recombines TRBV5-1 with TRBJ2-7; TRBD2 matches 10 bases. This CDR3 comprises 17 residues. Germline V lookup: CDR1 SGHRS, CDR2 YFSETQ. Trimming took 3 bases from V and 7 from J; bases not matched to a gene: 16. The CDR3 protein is CASSYRPGTSARGEQYF. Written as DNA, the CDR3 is TGCGCCAGCAGCTACCGACCCGGGACTAGCGCCCGGGGGGAGCAGTACTTC.

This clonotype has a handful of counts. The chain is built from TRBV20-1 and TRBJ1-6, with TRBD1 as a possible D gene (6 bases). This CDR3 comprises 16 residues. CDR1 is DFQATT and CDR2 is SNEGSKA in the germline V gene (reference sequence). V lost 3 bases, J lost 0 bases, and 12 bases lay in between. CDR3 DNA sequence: TGCAGTGCTAGTCGACAGGATAACTCCTATAATTCACCCCTCCACTTT. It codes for CSASRQDNSYNSPLHF.

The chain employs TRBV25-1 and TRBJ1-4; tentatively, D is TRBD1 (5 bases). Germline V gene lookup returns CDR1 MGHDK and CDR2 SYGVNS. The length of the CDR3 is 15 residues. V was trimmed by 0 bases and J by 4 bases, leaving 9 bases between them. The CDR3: CASSEYLGVNEKLFF. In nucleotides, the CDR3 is TGTGCCAGCAGTGAATATTTGGGGGTTAATGAAAAACTGTTTTTT.

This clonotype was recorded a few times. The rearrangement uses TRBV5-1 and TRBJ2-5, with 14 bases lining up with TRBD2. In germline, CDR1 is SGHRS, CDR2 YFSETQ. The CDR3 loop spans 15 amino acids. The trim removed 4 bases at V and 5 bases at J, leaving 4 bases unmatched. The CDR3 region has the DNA TGCGCCAGCAGCCCGGGACTAGCGGGGGCGGAGACCCAGTACTTC. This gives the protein CASSPGLAGAETQYF.

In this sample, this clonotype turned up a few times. In nucleotides, the CDR3 is TGCAGTGCTAGAGATACTTCTACGGACACAGATACGCAGTATTTT. This encodes CSARDTSTDTDTQYF. V gene TRBV20-1 combines with J gene TRBJ2-3; D remains ambiguous. CDR3 length: 15 amino acids. CDR1 DFQATT and CDR2 SNEGSKA come from the germline V gene (reference sequence). Trimming pared 0 bases from V and 2 bases from J, leaving 12 bases between.

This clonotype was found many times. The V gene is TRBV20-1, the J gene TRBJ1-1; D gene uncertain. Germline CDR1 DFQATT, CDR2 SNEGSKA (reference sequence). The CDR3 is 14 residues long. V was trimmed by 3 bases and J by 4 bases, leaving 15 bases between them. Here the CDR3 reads CSARREGGSTEAFF. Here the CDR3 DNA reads TGCAGTGCTAGGCGAGAGGGAGGAAGCACTGAAGCTTTCTTT.

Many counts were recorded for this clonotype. CDR3 residues: CASSLGANVLTF. DNA of the CDR3: TGTGCCAGCAGCCTTGGGGCCAACGTCCTGACTTTC. V gene TRBV3-1 combines with J gene TRBJ2-6; D uncertain. Germline V gene lookup returns CDR1 LGHDT and CDR2 YNNKEL (reference sequence). Trimming cost V 4 bases and J 3 bases, with 1 base left between them. The CDR3 is 12 amino acids.

CDR3 DNA sequence: TGTGCCAGCAAGCAGGGACAGTACTACGAGCAGTACTTC. This gives the protein CASKQGQYYEQYF. This chain uses TRBV6-2 or TRBV6-3 with TRBJ2-7, with TRBD1 matching 7 bases. The CDR3 runs 13 residues. V gave up 7 bases and J gave up 3 bases; unmatched junction bases: 6. Germline V lookup: CDR1 MNHEY, CDR2 SVGEGT.

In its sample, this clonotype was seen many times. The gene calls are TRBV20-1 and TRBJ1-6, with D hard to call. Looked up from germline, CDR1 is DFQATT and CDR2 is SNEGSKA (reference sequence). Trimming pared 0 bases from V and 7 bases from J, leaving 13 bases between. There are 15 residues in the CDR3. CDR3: CSARDLPGTNSPLHF. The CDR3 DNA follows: TGCAGTGCTAGAGATCTACCGGGCACAAATTCACCCCTCCACTTT.